One sample yielded the 10 T cell receptor beta chains listed below, sequenced in a study of cytomegalovirus exposure and HLA in healthy donors. The PCR employed 60 Vbeta primers together with 13 Jbeta primers. This table comes from immunoSEQ multiplex PCR, and its TCRdb copy is limited to in-frame clones, with some not included. Here the sample spans 270,000 or so clones, roughly 85% being singletons. The sample taken for sequencing was PBMCs. All receptors derive from a man in his forties in good health and CMV-seropositive.

This clone has a handful of counts. The CDR3 sequence: CASIPGRRGEQYF. For the CDR3, the DNA is TGTGCCAGCATCCCAGGGAGGAGGGGCGAGCAGTACTTC. The chain combines TRBV2 with TRBJ2-5; a possible D gene is TRBD2 (6 bases). The DNA end lines up better with TRBJ2-7; the J call may be wrong. The germline V gene encodes CDR1 SNHLY and CDR2 FYNNEI. CDR3 length equals 13 residues.

The chain links TRBV5-8 to TRBJ2-1, with D possibly being TRBD1 (5 bases). The CDR3 is 13 amino acids. CDR1 is SGHTS and CDR2 is YDEGEE in the germline V gene. The ends were cut back, 3 bases at V and 4 bases at J, with 8 bases in the middle. The CDR3 loop reads CASSWGWYNEQFF. As DNA, the CDR3 is TGTGCCAGCAGCTGGGGCTGGTACAATGAGCAGTTCTTC.

The chain links TRBV7-9 to TRBJ2-7, with TRBD1 identical over 11 bases. The CDR3 has 14 residues. From germline, CDR1 is SEHNR and CDR2 FQNEAQ (reference sequence). Unmatched junction bases numbered 9, after V lost 9 bases and J lost 5 bases. In DNA, the CDR3 is TGTGCCAGTTTGGGACGGGACAGGGGGGACGAGCAGTACTTC. It codes for CASLGRDRGDEQYF.

This sequence joins TRBV9 and TRBJ1-3, with D perhaps matching TRBD1 (5 bases). Trimming shortened V by 1 base and J by 0 bases, and 11 bases separated the two germline ends. CDR1 and CDR2 from the germline V gene are SGDLS and YYNGEE. The CDR3 length is 16 residues. CDR3 DNA: TGTGCCAGCAGCGTAACCCAGGGCAGCTCTGGAAACACCATATATTTT. This encodes CASSVTQGSSGNTIYF.

The chain has TRBV7-3 and TRBJ2-2, with 9 bases that match TRBD1. This CDR3 spans 16 amino acids. The germline V gene encodes CDR1 SGHTA and CDR2 FQGTGA. V dropped 5 bases and J dropped 5; count of bases not matched to a gene: 9. The CDR3 loop reads CASSPGGTGRTGELFF. CDR3 nucleotide sequence: TGTGCCAGCAGCCCTGGGGGGACAGGGCGAACCGGGGAGCTGTTTTTT.

This chain joins TRBV29-1 and TRBJ1-1, with a weak D call TRBD1 (5 bases). Germline values: CDR1 SQVTM, CDR2 ANQGSEA. This CDR3 region has 12 residues. The V and J ends lost 4 bases and 1 base respectively, with 7 bases between them. CDR3 sequence: CSVATENTEAFF. CDR3 nucleotides: TGCAGCGTTGCGACAGAGAACACTGAAGCTTTCTTT.

This clone was found a few times. The chain uses TRBV6-6 and TRBJ1-4; D ambiguous. This CDR3 has 15 amino acids. Germline V gene data show CDR1 as MNHNY and CDR2 as SVGAGI (reference sequence). V lost 6 bases and J lost 4, with 15 bases in between. This CDR3 is CASSHNRGRNEKLFF. In DNA form, the CDR3 reads TGTGCCAGCAGCCATAACCGGGGTCGTAATGAAAAACTGTTTTTT.

J is TRBJ2-7 and V is TRBV27, with 12 bases fitting TRBD2. The CDR3 consists of 19 residues. Looked up from germline, CDR1 is MNHEY and CDR2 is SMNVEV (reference sequence). J lost 2 bases, V lost 5 bases, and 16 bases had no gene match. The CDR3 bases are TGTGCCAGCAGTATCCGACAGGTCCCAGGACTAGCGGGACCCTACGAGCAGTACTTC. Amino acids: CASSIRQVPGLAGPYEQYF.

V and J are TRBV29-1 and TRBJ1-2; D gene uncertain. Per germline, CDR1 SQVTM and CDR2 ANQGSEA. The CDR3 has 14 residues. Deletions cut 4 bases from V and 5 bases from J, with 17 bases between. The CDR3 bases are TGCAGCGTTGTAGAGGTATCGAGTAGTTATGGCTACACCTTC. It yields the protein CSVVEVSSSYGYTF. The whole variable domain, remainder taken from reference TRBV29-1 and TRBJ1-2, is SAVISQKPSRDICQRGTSLTIQCQVDSQVTMMFWYRQQPGQSLTLIATANQGSEATYESGFVIDKFPISRPNLTFSTLTVSNMSPEDSSIYLCSVVEVSSSYGYTFGSGTRLTVV.

V is TRBV9 and J is TRBJ1-3; D is perhaps TRBD1 (6 bases). CDR1 and CDR2 from the germline V gene are SGDLS and YYNGEE. This CDR3 has 14 residues. V dropped 5 bases and J dropped 1 base, with 10 bases sitting between them. The CDR3 loop reads CASSGQISGNTIYF. DNA for the CDR3: TGTGCCAGCAGTGGACAGATTTCTGGAAACACCATATATTTT.